This TCR beta chain is from a study of blood T cell repertoires in COVID-19. Germline V CDR1 and CDR2: SEHNR, FQNEAQ (reference sequence). V was clipped by 9 bases and J by 6 bases; unmatched bases: 22. This CDR3 contains 19 residues. As processed by the authors: The authors estimated nucleated cell counts from reference gene primer amplification. TCRdb's copy holds only in-frame clones and misses some; the assay was immunoSEQ multiplex PCR. That table is the source of V, J and clone size, and D and trimming were worked out from the DNA. The data show approximately 250,000 clones, over 80% seen once. The sample taken for sequencing was peripheral blood. This clonotype originated in a human donor in a cohort sampled during active COVID-19. This chain uses TRBV7-9 with TRBJ2-1; 11 bases match TRBD1. The CDR3 protein is CASRRDRGFVADVRNEQFF. Here the CDR3 DNA reads TGTGCCAGTCGGCGGGACAGGGGGTTCGTAGCGGACGTTCGCAATGAGCAGTTCTTC.